This TCR beta chain was profiled in a study of cytotoxic CD8 clonotypes in ibrutinib-treated CLL. In regard to this clone: Its antigen is undetermined.

Study outcomes and limitations: There were few public clonotypes, and on treatment they contracted or stayed stable.

Clones were read by immunoSEQ multiplex PCR, and TCRdb kept only the in-frame ones, dropping some. This table has more than 110,000 clones, 80% appearing once. Trimming cost V 1 base and J 3 bases, with 15 bases left between them. The V gene's germline CDR1 is KGHSH and CDR2 LQKENI. CDR3 length: 16 amino acids. The chain links TRBV18 to TRBJ1-1; TRBD1 is a possible D gene (5 bases). The TCR sequence derives from a human donor with chronic lymphocytic leukemia. The sample here was PBMCs, taken after 36 months of ibrutinib treatment. The CDR3 DNA follows: TGTGCCAGCTCACCACATTTGGGGGGATTGGACACTGAAGCTTTCTTT. As protein: CASSPHLGGLDTEAFF.